This T cell receptor (beta chain) stems from a study of CD8 T cells in Susac syndrome. Study outcomes and limitations: As the study acknowledged, the number of individuals who were part of its TCR sequencing and HLA analysis was relatively small.

RNA, at about 0.5 to 1 ug, was reverse transcribed with random hexamers. A multiplex approach, immunoSEQ multiplex PCR, amplified TCR beta CDR3 across 54 Vbeta and 13 Jbeta. TCRdb re-called the immunoSEQ multiplex PCR reads with MiXCR, one entry per CDR3 protein. The sample consists of 140,000 to 150,000 distinct CDR3 sequences, approximately 96% of them appearing once. A word on this clonotype: Its antigen is not known.

V shed 5 bases and J shed 2 bases, with 5 bases lying between them. The CDR3 is 11 amino acids. The germline CDR1 and CDR2 sequences are SQVTM and ANQGSEA. Those who served as multiple sclerosis controls were treatment-naive patients with stable or active relapsing-remitting disease. Sequencing was done on a sample of CD4+ T cells from PBMCs. The TCR sequence derives from a human donor with multiple sclerosis. The genes are TRBV29-1 and TRBJ2-3; D gene unclear. CDR3 region: CSVSATDTQYF. The CDR3 coding sequence is TGCAGCGTTAGCGCCACAGATACGCAGTATTTT.